This note documents a single T cell receptor (beta chain) sequence. As yet, its antigen is unknown. Sequenced material consisted of expressed TCRB transcripts (all of the isolated RNA was reverse transcribed). Libraries were prepared by immunoSEQ multiplex PCR; TCRdb keeps only in-frame clonotypes and omits some of them. The table shows more than 100,000 clones, with approximately 10% occurring only once. This specimen comes from a study of beta chain features in type 1 diabetes. Study-wide findings and caveats: All four CD4+ subsets from Type 1 diabetes patients carried moderately but significantly shorter TCRB CDR3s.

There are 14 residues in the CDR3. Unmatched junction bases numbered 4, after V lost 3 bases and J lost 5 bases. Per germline, CDR1 SGHAT and CDR2 FQNNGV. The clonotype was recovered from a man aged 30 to 39 with type 1 diabetes. This chain links TRBV11-2 with TRBJ2-5; 9 bases map to TRBD2. Sequenced material: central memory CD4+ T cells from blood. The CDR3: CASSFLAGSETQYF. The CDR3 bases are TGTGCCAGCAGCTTTCTAGCGGGGTCGGAGACCCAGTACTTC.